A single sample is the source of the 8 T cell receptor beta chains below, sequenced in a study of blood T cell repertoires in COVID-19. Only in-frame clones appear in the TCRdb table, and some are missing; sequencing was by immunoSEQ multiplex PCR. Among 150,000 to 200,000 clones listed, approximately 83% were seen once. Sequencing used peripheral blood. The receptors originated from a man aged 55 to 69 with acute or convalescent COVID-19.

This sequence joins TRBV6-1 and TRBJ1-3; no definite D call. Germline CDR1 MNHNS, CDR2 SASEGT. Deletions cut 1 base from V and 0 bases from J, with 7 bases between. This CDR3 is 15 amino acids long. The CDR3 region is CASSEGRSSGNTIYF. CDR3 DNA sequence: TGTGCCAGCAGTGAAGGTAGGAGCTCTGGAAACACCATATATTTT.

This chain connects TRBV7-3 to TRBJ2-3; weak D call: TRBD1 (6 bases). V lost 5 bases and J 0 bases, leaving 12 bases between the germline ends. This CDR3 has 15 residues. Germline V gene sequence: CDR1 SGHTA, CDR2 FQGTGA. The CDR3 nucleotides are TGTGCCAGCAGCCAAGGGGGAGCAAGCACAGATACGCAGTATTTT. Its protein is CASSQGGASTDTQYF.

The chain couples TRBV29-1 to TRBJ2-7, with D maybe TRBD2 (6 bases). The V end was cut by 7 bases, the J end by 7 bases, with 17 bases between. This CDR3 region has 12 residues. In germline, CDR1 is SQVTM, CDR2 ANQGSEA. The CDR3 nucleotides read TGCAGCGGGGCTAGCCCGGCGGGGGAGCAGTACTTC. As protein: CSGASPAGEQYF.

This clone was recorded at least ten times. CDR3 protein: CAWRPTGGRDQPQHF. CDR3 sequence (DNA): TGTGCCTGGAGGCCGACAGGGGGCAGGGATCAGCCCCAGCATTTT. The chain uses TRBV30 and TRBJ1-5; 10 nucleotides align to TRBD1. J lost 5 bases, V lost 3 bases, and 7 bases had no gene match. The V gene's germline CDR1 is GTSNPN and CDR2 SVGIG (reference sequence). CDR3 size: 15 residues.

The chain uses TRBV5-1 and TRBJ1-2; 11 positions agree with TRBD1. V was clipped by 4 bases and J by 5 bases; unmatched bases: 7. The CDR3 runs to 15 residues. Germline V gene sequence: CDR1 SGHRS, CDR2 YFSETQ. The DNA for the CDR3 is TGCGCCAGCAGCCCTGGACAGGGGGCAGGGTATGGCTACACCTTC. Its protein is CASSPGQGAGYGYTF.

In DNA, the CDR3 is TGCAGCGTTGAAGATGCGGCCAGCTCCTACAATGAGCAGTTCTTC. It specifies CSVEDAASSYNEQFF. The genes are TRBV29-1 and TRBJ2-1, with D unclear. Germline CDR1 is SQVTM and CDR2 is ANQGSEA. The V and J ends lost 0 bases and 0 bases respectively, with 9 bases between them. CDR3 size: 15 residues.

V is TRBV5-1 and J is TRBJ1-1; 8 bases map to TRBD1. V dropped 0 bases and J dropped 11; count of bases not matched to a gene: 9. The germline CDR1 and CDR2 sequences are SGHRS and YFSETQ. The CDR3 consists of 14 residues. For the CDR3, the DNA is TGCGCCAGCAGCTTGGCTGGTCAGGGGGCCTACGCTTTCTTT. This codes for CASSLAGQGAYAFF.

V is TRBV2 and J is TRBJ1-2, with TRBD1 matching 8 bases. With V trimmed by 5 bases and J by 5 bases, 7 bases remained unmatched. Germline V gives CDR1 SNHLY, CDR2 FYNNEI. The CDR3 is 14 amino acids. The chain's CDR3 is CASSRQGIEYGYTF. The CDR3 DNA is TGTGCCAGCAGTCGACAGGGGATCGAGTATGGCTACACCTTC.